One and the same sample provided the 12 T cell receptor beta chains below, sequenced in a study of cytomegalovirus exposure and HLA in healthy donors. 13 Jbeta primers and 60 Vbeta primers were used for the PCR. TCRdb's table, derived via immunoSEQ multiplex PCR, lists solely in-frame clones and lacks some. The repertoire holds 100,000 or so clones, with about 79% as singletons. The sequenced material came from PBMCs. The receptors stem from a female donor in good health and CMV-seropositive.

V gene TRBV2 combines with J gene TRBJ2-7, with a possible D match to TRBD2 (6 bases). Deletions cut 8 bases from V and 2 bases from J, with 16 bases between. The CDR3 length is 14 residues. Germline V lookup: CDR1 SNHLY, CDR2 FYNNEI. The CDR3 DNA sequence: TGTGCCAGCGGGACCGGGACTCCCCCCTACGAGCAGTACTTC. Encoded protein: CASGTGTPPYEQYF.

Of note for this clone: The same CDR3 arises from other DNA sequences in this sample as well. The rearrangement links TRBV6-1 to TRBJ2-7; 14 bases are shared with TRBD2. Germline CDR1 reads MNHNS; CDR2 reads SASEGT. The CDR3 runs to 15 residues. The trim removed 5 bases at V and 3 bases at J, leaving 3 bases unmatched. The CDR3 sequence: CASSTGTSGSYEQYF. CDR3 coding DNA: TGTGCCAGCAGTACCGGGACTAGCGGGAGCTACGAGCAGTACTTC.

The chain combines TRBV2 with TRBJ2-7, with 7 positions matching TRBD1. Germline V gives CDR1 SNHLY, CDR2 FYNNEI. Trimming cost V 6 bases and J 2 bases; bases outside gene matches: 1. This CDR3 has 12 amino acids. CDR3 in DNA: TGTGCCAGCAGGGACAGGACCTACGAGCAGTACTTC. As protein: CASRDRTYEQYF.

The genes are TRBV6-1 and TRBJ2-1; 8 nucleotides line up with TRBD2. This CDR3 spans 16 amino acids. Trimming took 1 base from V and 4 from J; bases not matched to a gene: 6. Looked up from germline, CDR1 is MNHNS and CDR2 is SASEGT. CDR3 sequence: CASSEDLAGLYNEQFF. The CDR3 region has the DNA TGTGCCAGCAGTGAAGATTTAGCGGGGCTATACAATGAGCAGTTCTTC.

Of note for this clone: Other nucleotide sequences from this sample produce the same CDR3. The chain joins TRBV7-2 to TRBJ1-3; 7 positions agree with TRBD1. Germline trimming cut 5 bases from V and 0 bases from J; bases unmatched to any gene: 4. The germline V gene has CDR1 SGHTA and CDR2 FQGNSA. The CDR3 consists of 15 residues. The DNA for the CDR3 is TGTGCCAGCAGCCCGGACAGGACCTCTGGAAACACCATATATTTT. As protein: CASSPDRTSGNTIYF.

CDR3 sequence reads: CASSASGSPGELFF. The DNA for the CDR3 is TGTGCCAGCAGTGCTAGCGGGAGTCCCGGGGAGCTGTTTTTT. The chain recombines TRBV2 with TRBJ2-2, with 10 bases aligning to TRBD2. Germline CDR1 and CDR2: SNHLY and FYNNEI. After removal of 4 bases from V and 6 bases from J, the junction contained 2 bases not matched to a gene. There are 14 residues in the CDR3.

This clone was recorded once. This chain connects TRBV25-1 to TRBJ1-2, with unresolved D. Germline CDR1 MGHDK, CDR2 SYGVNS. V was shortened by 1 base and J by 4 bases, with 7 bases between the two germline ends. This CDR3 has 13 amino acids. CDR3: CASSELESYGYTF. CDR3 DNA: TGTGCCAGCAGTGAATTGGAGAGCTATGGCTACACCTTC.

V is TRBV5-6 and J is TRBJ1-1; TRBD1 is a possible D gene (5 bases). The CDR3 is made up of 15 amino acids. Per germline, CDR1 SGHDT and CDR2 YYEEEE. V was clipped by 6 bases and J by 3 bases, with 18 bases between them. The CDR3 protein is CASTRGGWGDTEAFF. CDR3 in DNA: TGTGCCAGCACCCGGGGGGGGTGGGGGGACACTGAAGCTTTCTTT.

This chain uses TRBV30 with TRBJ2-1, with 10 bases fitting TRBD1. This CDR3 contains 13 residues. The ends lost 7 bases at V and 8 bases at J; junction bases unmatched: 8. Germline CDR1 and CDR2: GTSNPN and SVGIG (reference sequence). The CDR3 DNA follows: TGTGCCTCGGGGGACAGGGGCTTCGATGAGCAGTTCTTC. It is translated as CASGDRGFDEQFF.

This clone was detected once. The junction shows a germline mismatch at one end, possibly a read error. CDR3 sequence reads: CASSEEGIPLVKFF. DNA of the CDR3: TGTGCCAGCAGTGAAGAGGGGATCCCCCTGGTGAAGTTTTTT. The chain recombines TRBV6-1 with TRBJ1-6; D may be TRBD1 (5 bases). The CDR3 runs 14 residues. Per the germline V gene, CDR1 is MNHNS and CDR2 is SASEGT.

The chain carries TRBV7-9 and TRBJ2-1, with 7 bases lining up with TRBD2. Germline-derived CDR1 and CDR2 are SEHNR and FQNEAQ (reference sequence). The CDR3 has 15 residues. The V segment lost 5 bases and the J segment 7 bases; nucleotides outside the gene matches: 11. The CDR3 DNA reads as TGTGCCAGCAGCCCACGGGGGGAGGGCCGGAATGAGCAGTTCTTC. It yields the protein CASSPRGEGRNEQFF.

The genes are TRBV5-6 and TRBJ1-3; D is undetermined. The CDR3 has 15 amino acids. V was pared by 2 bases and J by 5 bases, with 14 bases between. The germline gives CDR1 SGHDT, CDR2 YYEEEE. In nucleotides, the CDR3 is TGTGCCAGCAGCTTTCCAGGAGGCAGAAGAAACACCATATATTTT. Protein product: CASSFPGGRRNTIYF.